The clone carrying this TCR beta chain occurred a few times. Sequencing was performed with immunoSEQ multiplex PCR; in TCRdb, only in-frame clones are kept and a portion is missing. Here the sample spans about 75,000 clones, around 72% being singletons. The entry originates in a study of blood T cell repertoires in COVID-19. Overall study context: Samples of COVID-19 (acute and convalescent) were obtained from the United States, Italy and Spain.

The receptor's source is a human donor with acute or convalescent COVID-19. The donor label of this sample is uncertain. Sequenced sample: peripheral blood.

DNA for the CDR3: TGTGCCACCAGAGACAGGGCGGGCTCCTATAATTCACCCCTCCACTTT. Encoded protein: CATRDRAGSYNSPLHF. The V gene is TRBV6-6, the J gene TRBJ1-6; 7 bases line up with TRBD1. Losses at the gene ends were 10 bases for V and 0 bases for J; bases not matched to a gene: 9. This CDR3 is built from 16 residues. From germline, CDR1 is MNHNY and CDR2 SVGAGI (reference sequence).